This T cell receptor beta chain was profiled in a study of OX40 agonist ivuxolimab in advanced cancers. Study as a whole: Ivuxolimab was administered intravenously to patients at 0.01 to 10 mg/kg every 2 weeks. Cohort: approximately 79% men, mean age approximately 66, aged about 20 to 90.

Repertoires were generated with immunoSEQ multiplex PCR, while TCRdb's copy carries only in-frame clones and drops some. Seen here are 73,000 or so clones, 75% to 85% observed once, and the top ten hold over 0.4%. Germline V CDR1 and CDR2: GTSNPN, SVGIG (reference sequence). With 3 bases removed from V and 2 bases from J, the gap between germline ends came to 16 bases. The CDR3 has 15 amino acids. Specimen: CD4+ or CD8+ T cells sorted from blood, collected in a trial of the OX40 agonist ivuxolimab. The chain employs TRBV30 and TRBJ1-2, with a possible D match to TRBD1 (5 bases). The receptor's source is an adult with an advanced solid tumor such as melanoma, head and neck, liver or kidney cancer. The CDR3 DNA follows: TGTGCCTGGAGCCCAGGACCGACAGCGAACTATGGCTACACCTTC. Its protein product is CAWSPGPTANYGYTF.